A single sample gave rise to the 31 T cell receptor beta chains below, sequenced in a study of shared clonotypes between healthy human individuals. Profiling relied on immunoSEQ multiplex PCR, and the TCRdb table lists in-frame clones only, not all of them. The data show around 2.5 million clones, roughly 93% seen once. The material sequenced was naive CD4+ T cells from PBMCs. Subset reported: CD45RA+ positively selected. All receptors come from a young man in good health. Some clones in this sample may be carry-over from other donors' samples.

CDR3 nucleotides: TGTGCCAGCAGGCAAGGACAGGGGGGCGAAAAACTGTTTTTT. Its translation is CASRQGQGGEKLFF. The J gene is TRBJ1-4, the V gene TRBV6-1, with TRBD1 matching over 10 bases. The CDR3 sequence is 14 residues long. J lost 8 bases, V lost 6 bases, and 6 bases had no gene match. CDR1 and CDR2 from the germline V gene are MNHNS and SASEGT.

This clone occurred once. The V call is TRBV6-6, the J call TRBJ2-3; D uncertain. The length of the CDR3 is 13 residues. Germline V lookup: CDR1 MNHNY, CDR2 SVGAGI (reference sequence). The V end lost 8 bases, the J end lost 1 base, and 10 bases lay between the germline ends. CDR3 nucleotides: TGTGCCAGCCGATTAGACGGCACAGATACGCAGTATTTT. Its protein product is CASRLDGTDTQYF.

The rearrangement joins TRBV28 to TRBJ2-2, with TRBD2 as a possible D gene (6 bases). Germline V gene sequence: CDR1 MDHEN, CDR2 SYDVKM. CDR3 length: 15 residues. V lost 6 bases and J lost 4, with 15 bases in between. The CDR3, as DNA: TGTGCCAGCAGCCCTGGAGGGTCGGGCACCGGGGAGCTGTTTTTT. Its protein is CASSPGGSGTGELFF.

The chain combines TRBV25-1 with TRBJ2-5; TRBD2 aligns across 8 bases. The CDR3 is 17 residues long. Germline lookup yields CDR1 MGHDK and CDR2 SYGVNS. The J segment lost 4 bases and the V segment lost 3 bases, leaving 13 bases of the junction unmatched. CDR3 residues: CASSDFSGRKYAETQYF. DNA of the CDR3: TGTGCCAGCAGTGATTTCAGCGGGAGAAAATACGCAGAGACCCAGTACTTC.

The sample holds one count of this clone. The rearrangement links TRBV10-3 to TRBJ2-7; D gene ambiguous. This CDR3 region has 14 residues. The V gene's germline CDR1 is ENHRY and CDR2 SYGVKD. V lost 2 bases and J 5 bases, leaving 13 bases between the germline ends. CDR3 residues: CAISETVGVHEQYF. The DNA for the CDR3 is TGTGCCATCAGTGAGACGGTTGGGGTCCACGAGCAGTACTTC.

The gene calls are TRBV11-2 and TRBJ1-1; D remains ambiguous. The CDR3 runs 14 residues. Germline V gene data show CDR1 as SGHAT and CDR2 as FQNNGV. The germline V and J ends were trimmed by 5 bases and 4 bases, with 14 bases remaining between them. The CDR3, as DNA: TGTGCCAGCAGCCCCGAGAGACCGGGCACTGAAGCTTTCTTT. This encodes CASSPERPGTEAFF.

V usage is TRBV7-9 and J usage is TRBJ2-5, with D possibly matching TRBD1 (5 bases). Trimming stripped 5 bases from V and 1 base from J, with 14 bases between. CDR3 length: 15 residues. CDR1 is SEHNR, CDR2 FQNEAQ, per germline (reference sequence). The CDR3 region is CASSPGSRAQETQYF. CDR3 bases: TGTGCCAGCAGCCCTGGATCCAGGGCCCAAGAGACCCAGTACTTC.

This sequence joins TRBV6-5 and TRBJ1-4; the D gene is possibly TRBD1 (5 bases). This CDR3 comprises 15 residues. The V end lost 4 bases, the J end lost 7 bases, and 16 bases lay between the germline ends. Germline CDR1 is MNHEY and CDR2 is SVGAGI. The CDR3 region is CASSSDARTPEKLFF. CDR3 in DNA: TGTGCCAGCAGTTCCGATGCTCGGACACCTGAAAAACTGTTTTTT.

The CDR3 loop is CASSPGRTQYF. DNA of the CDR3: TGTGCCAGCAGCCCAGGCCGTACCCAGTACTTC. The V call is TRBV11-2, the J call TRBJ2-5, with D unclear. The ends were cut back, 5 bases at V and 8 bases at J, with 9 bases in the middle. Germline V gene data show CDR1 as SGHAT and CDR2 as FQNNGV. The CDR3 consists of 11 residues.

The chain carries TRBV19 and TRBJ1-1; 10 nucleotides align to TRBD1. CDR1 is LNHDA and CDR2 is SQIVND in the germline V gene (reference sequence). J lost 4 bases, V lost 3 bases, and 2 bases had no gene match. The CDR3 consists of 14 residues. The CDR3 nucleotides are TGTGCCAGTAGTATTGGGGACAGGGGCACTGAAGCTTTCTTT. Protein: CASSIGDRGTEAFF.

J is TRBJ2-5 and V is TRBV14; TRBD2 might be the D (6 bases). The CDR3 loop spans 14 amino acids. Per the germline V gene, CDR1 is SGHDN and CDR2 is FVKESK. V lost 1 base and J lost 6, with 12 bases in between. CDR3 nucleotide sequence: TGTGCCAGCAGCCAAGTAGCGGCAACCAAGACCCAGTACTTC. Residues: CASSQVAATKTQYF.

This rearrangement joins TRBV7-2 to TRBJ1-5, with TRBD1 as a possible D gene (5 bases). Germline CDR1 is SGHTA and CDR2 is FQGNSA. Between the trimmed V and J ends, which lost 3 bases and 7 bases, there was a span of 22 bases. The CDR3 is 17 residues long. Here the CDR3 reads CASSLYAVGGVGQPQHF. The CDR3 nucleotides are TGTGCCAGCAGCTTGTACGCGGTTGGGGGGGTCGGACAGCCCCAGCATTTT.

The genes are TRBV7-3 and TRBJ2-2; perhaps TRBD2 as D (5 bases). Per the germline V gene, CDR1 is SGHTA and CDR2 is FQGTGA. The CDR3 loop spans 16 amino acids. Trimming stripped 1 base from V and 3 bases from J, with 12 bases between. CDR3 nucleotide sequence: TGTGCCAGCAGCTTAAGGGCAGCGAGGGACACCGGGGAGCTGTTTTTT. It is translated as CASSLRAARDTGELFF.

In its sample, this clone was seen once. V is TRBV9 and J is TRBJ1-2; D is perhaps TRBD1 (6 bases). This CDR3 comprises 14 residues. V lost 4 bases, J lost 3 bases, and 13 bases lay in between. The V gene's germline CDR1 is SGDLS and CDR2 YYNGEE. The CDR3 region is CASSPLGQHYGYTF. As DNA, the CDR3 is TGTGCCAGCAGCCCCTTGGGACAACACTATGGCTACACCTTC.

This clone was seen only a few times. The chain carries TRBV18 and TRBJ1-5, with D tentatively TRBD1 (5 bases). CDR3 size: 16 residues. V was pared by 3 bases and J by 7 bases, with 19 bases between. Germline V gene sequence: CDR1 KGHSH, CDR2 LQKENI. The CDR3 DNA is TGTGCCAGCTCACCTCGAAGCACAGGTTCGGGGCAGCCCCAGCATTTT. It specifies CASSPRSTGSGQPQHF.

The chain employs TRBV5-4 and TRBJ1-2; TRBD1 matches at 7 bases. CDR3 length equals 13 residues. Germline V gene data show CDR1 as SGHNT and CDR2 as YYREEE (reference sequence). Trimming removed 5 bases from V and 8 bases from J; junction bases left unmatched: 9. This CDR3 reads CASSLTGWRGYTF. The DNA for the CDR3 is TGTGCCAGCAGTCTGACAGGGTGGCGGGGCTACACCTTC.

The CDR3 DNA reads TGTGCCAGCAGCCCCGGAGACGATAGCACAGATACGCAGTATTTT. Translating gives CASSPGDDSTDTQYF. The V gene is TRBV11-3, the J gene TRBJ2-3; unclear D gene. Germline V gene sequence: CDR1 SGHNT, CDR2 YENEEA. The CDR3 is 15 residues long. V was cut by 5 bases and J by 0 bases, with 12 bases left in between. Supplemented by reference TRBV11-3 and TRBJ2-3, the full variable domain reads EAGVVQSPRYKIIEKKQPVAFWCNPISGHNTLYWYLQNLGQGPELLIRYENEEAVDDSQLPKDRFSAERLKGVDSTLKIQPAELGDSAVYLCASSPGDDSTDTQYFGPGTRLTVL.

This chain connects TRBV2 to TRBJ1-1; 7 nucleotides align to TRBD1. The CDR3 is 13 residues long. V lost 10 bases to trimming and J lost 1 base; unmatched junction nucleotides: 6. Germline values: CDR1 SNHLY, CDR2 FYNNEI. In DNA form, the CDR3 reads TGTGCCATCGGACAGGAACAGAACACTGAAGCTTTCTTT. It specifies CAIGQEQNTEAFF.

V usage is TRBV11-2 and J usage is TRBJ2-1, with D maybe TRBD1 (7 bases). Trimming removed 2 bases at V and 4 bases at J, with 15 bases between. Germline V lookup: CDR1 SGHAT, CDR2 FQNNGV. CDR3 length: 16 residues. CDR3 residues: CASSLLARGAYNEQFF. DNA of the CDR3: TGTGCCAGCAGCTTATTAGCCAGGGGGGCATACAATGAGCAGTTCTTC.

CDR3 nucleotides: TGTGCCAGCAGTTACGCAGACAGGGGCGGTGAAAAACTGTTTTTT. Residues: CASSYADRGGEKLFF. The chain joins TRBV6-6 to TRBJ1-4, with 8 nucleotides matching TRBD1. Germline V lookup: CDR1 MNHNY, CDR2 SVGAGI (reference sequence). CDR3 length equals 15 residues. V lost 2 bases and J lost 7; bases outside the gene matches: 6.

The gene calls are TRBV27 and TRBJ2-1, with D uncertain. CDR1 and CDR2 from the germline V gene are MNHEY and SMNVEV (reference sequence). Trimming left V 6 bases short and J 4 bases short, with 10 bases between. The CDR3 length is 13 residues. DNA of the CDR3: TGTGCCAGCAGGGCCCGGGTTTACAATGAGCAGTTCTTC. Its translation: CASRARVYNEQFF.

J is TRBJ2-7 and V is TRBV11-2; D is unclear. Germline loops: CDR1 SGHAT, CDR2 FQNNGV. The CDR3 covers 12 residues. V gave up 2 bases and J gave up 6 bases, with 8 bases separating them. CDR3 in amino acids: CASSLQFSEQYF. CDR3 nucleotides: TGTGCCAGCAGCTTACAATTTTCCGAGCAGTACTTC.

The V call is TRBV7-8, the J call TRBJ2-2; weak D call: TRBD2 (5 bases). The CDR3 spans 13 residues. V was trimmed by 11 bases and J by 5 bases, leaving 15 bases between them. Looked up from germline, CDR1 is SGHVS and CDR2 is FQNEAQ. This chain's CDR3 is CALSVGETGELFF. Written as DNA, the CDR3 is TGTGCCCTTTCAGTGGGAGAAACCGGGGAGCTGTTTTTT.

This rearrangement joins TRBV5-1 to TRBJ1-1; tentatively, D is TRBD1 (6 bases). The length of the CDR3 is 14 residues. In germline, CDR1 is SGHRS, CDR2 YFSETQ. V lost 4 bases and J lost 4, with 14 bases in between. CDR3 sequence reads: CASSQGQSFTEAFF. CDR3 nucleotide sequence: TGCGCCAGCAGCCAAGGACAGTCGTTCACTGAAGCTTTCTTT.

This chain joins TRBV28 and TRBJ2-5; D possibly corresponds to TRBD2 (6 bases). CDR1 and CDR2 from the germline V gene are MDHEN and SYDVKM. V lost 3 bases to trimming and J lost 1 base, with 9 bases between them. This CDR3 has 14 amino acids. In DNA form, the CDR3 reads TGTGCCAGCAGTTTTTGGGGAGGCCAAGAGACCCAGTACTTC. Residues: CASSFWGGQETQYF.

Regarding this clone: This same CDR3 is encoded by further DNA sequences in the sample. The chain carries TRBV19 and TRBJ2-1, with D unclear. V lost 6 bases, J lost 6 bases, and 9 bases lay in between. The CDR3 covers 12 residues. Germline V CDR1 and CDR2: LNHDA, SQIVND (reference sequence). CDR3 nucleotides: TGTGCCAGTAGGGGCCTTAGCAATGAGCAGTTCTTC. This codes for CASRGLSNEQFF.

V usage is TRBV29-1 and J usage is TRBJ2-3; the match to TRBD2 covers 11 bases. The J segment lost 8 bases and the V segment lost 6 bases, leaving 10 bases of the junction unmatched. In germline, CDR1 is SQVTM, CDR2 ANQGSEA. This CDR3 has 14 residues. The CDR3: CSVRTSGLMGTQYF. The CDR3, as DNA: TGCAGCGTCCGGACTAGCGGGCTCATGGGTACGCAGTATTTT.

DNA for the CDR3: TGTGCCAGCAGCGCCGGGACAGGGACTCAGCCCCAGCATTTT. It encodes CASSAGTGTQPQHF. The chain employs TRBV2 and TRBJ1-5; 9 nucleotides line up with TRBD1. Germline-derived CDR1 and CDR2 are SNHLY and FYNNEI. This CDR3 has 14 amino acids. Losses at the gene ends were 6 bases for V and 6 bases for J; bases not matched to a gene: 6.

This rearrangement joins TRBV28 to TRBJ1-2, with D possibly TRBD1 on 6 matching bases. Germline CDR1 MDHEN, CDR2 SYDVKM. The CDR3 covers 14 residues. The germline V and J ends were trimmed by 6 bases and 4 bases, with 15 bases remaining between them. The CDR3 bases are TGTGCCAGCAGGGACACAGGGCAAAGCTATGGCTACACCTTC. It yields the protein CASRDTGQSYGYTF.

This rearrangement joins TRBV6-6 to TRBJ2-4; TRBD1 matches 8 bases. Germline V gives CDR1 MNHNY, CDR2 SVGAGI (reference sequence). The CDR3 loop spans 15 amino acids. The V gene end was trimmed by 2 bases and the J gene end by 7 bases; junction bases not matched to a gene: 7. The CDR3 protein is CASSYTRTGQNIQYF. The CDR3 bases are TGTGCCAGCAGTTACACAAGGACAGGGCAGAACATTCAGTACTTC.

The CDR3 DNA is TGCAGCGGGGGACTAGCGGGTAACAATGAGCAGTTCTTC. Its protein product is CSGGLAGNNEQFF. The genes are TRBV29-1 and TRBJ2-1; TRBD2 matches at 12 bases. V lost 7 bases and J lost 5; bases outside the gene matches: 3. CDR3 size: 13 residues. Germline CDR1 reads SQVTM; CDR2 reads ANQGSEA.